Shown below are 18 T cell receptor beta chains from a single sample sequenced in a study of blood T cells in healthy people across ages. A second PCR, run for roughly 7 to 11 cycles, used a sample-barcoded 5' primer plus a J-beta primer mix. One entry per CDR3 protein results from TCRdb running MiXCR on the 5' RACE reads. The top ten clones hold 0.75% of a sample with more than 1,000,000 distinct CDR3 sequences, 20% to 25% of them seen once. The sample was also linked to a second study, of T cells of mothers and their children.

The specimen sequenced was blood. Every receptor here comes from a girl aged 2 to 10 in good health.

This clonotype showed up many times. V is TRBV4-3 and J is TRBJ1-1; D ambiguous. In germline, CDR1 is LGHNA, CDR2 YSLEER. The CDR3 length is 13 residues. The V gene lost 0 bases and the J gene lost 7 bases, with 9 bases spanning the gap. The DNA of the CDR3 is TGCGCCAGCAGCCAAGATGGTGGCAATGAAGCTTTCTTT. It codes for CASSQDGGNEAFF.

In regard to this clonotype: At one end the junction does not follow the germline gene, possibly because of a read error. CDR3 protein: CASGDRDMSPYSEQFF. CDR3 sequence (DNA): TGTGCCAGCGGAGACAGGGACATGTCCCCTTACAGTGAGCAGTTCTTC. The chain joins TRBV5-6 to TRBJ2-1, with TRBD1 identical over 7 bases. The CDR3 is 16 residues long. Germline values: CDR1 SGHDT, CDR2 YYEEEE.

A remark on this clonotype: Mismatch with germline at one junction end may stem from a read error. The chain employs TRBV10-3 and TRBJ1-1; 8 bases fit TRBD1. CDR3 length: 14 amino acids. Germline V gene data show CDR1 as ENHRY and CDR2 as SYGVKD. CDR3 residues: CAFSFQQGGTEAFF. The CDR3 DNA sequence: TGTGCCTTCAGTTTCCAACAGGGGGGCACTGAAGCTTTCTTT.

V and J are TRBV4-2 and TRBJ2-2, with D possibly being TRBD2 (5 bases). Deletions cut 0 bases from V and 4 bases from J, with 18 bases between. Germline-derived CDR1 and CDR2 are LGHNA and YNFKEQ. The CDR3 sequence is 18 residues long. The CDR3 protein is CASSQDAGSIQGTGELFF. The CDR3 bases are TGTGCCAGCAGCCAAGATGCGGGCAGCATTCAAGGCACCGGGGAGCTGTTTTTT.

This clonotype was seen a few times. The chain combines TRBV7-2 with TRBJ1-1, with TRBD1 as a possible D gene (5 bases). CDR1 and CDR2 (germline): SGHTA, FQGNSA. CDR3 length equals 15 residues. The V and J ends lost 1 base and 4 bases respectively, with 13 bases between them. The CDR3 loop reads CASSLVGGVGTEAFF. CDR3 coding DNA: TGTGCCAGCAGCTTAGTCGGGGGTGTCGGCACTGAAGCTTTCTTT. Looking up the rest from reference TRBV7-2 and TRBJ1-1 gives the full variable domain: GAGVSQSPSNKVTEKGKDVELRCDPISGHTALYWYRQSLGQGLEFLIYFQGNSAPDKSGLPSDRFSAERTGGSVSTLTIQRTQQEDSAVYLCASSLVGGVGTEAFFGQGTRLTVV.

This clonotype was counted only a few times. V and J are TRBV4-1 and TRBJ2-1, with 13 bases aligning to TRBD2. CDR3 size: 16 residues. V gave up 0 bases and J gave up 8 bases; unmatched junction bases: 4. CDR1 MGHRA and CDR2 YSYEKL come from the germline V gene. The CDR3 reads CASSQDWTSGSDEQFF. The CDR3 DNA reads as TGCGCCAGCAGCCAAGACTGGACTAGCGGGAGTGATGAGCAGTTCTTC.

The table lists this clonotype with a few counts. The chain uses TRBV20-1 and TRBJ1-1, with D hard to call. Germline V lookup: CDR1 DFQATT, CDR2 SNEGSKA (reference sequence). The V end was cut by 6 bases, the J end by 6 bases, with 11 bases between. The CDR3 is made up of 11 amino acids. This CDR3 reads CSASAEAEAFF. The CDR3 coding sequence is TGCAGTGCCTCAGCGGAGGCTGAAGCTTTCTTT.

V gene TRBV20-1 combines with J gene TRBJ2-5; D remains unclear. The CDR3 totals 13 residues. Trimming stripped 0 bases from V and 2 bases from J, with 7 bases between. CDR1 is DFQATT, CDR2 SNEGSKA, per germline (reference sequence). CDR3 residues: CSAREVLQETQYF. Written as DNA, the CDR3 is TGCAGTGCTAGAGAGGTCCTGCAAGAGACCCAGTACTTC.

This clonotype was seen more than once but under ten times. The chain has TRBV12-3 or TRBV12-4 and TRBJ1-2, with D possibly TRBD1 on 6 matching bases. The CDR3 length is 16 residues. The V end was cut by 5 bases, the J end by 5 bases, with 21 bases between. The CDR3 region has the DNA TGTGCCAGCAGTCCTCCAACCCTGACAGGTCAATATGGCTACACCTTC. As protein: CASSPPTLTGQYGYTF.

The chain uses TRBV4-2 and TRBJ1-2, with 8 bases fitting TRBD1. Looked up from germline, CDR1 is LGHNA and CDR2 is YNFKEQ. J was trimmed by 4 bases and V by 3 bases; bases with no gene match: 7. There are 15 residues in the CDR3. In DNA form, the CDR3 reads TGTGCCAGCAGCCACGACGGACAGGGTGGCTATGGCTACACCTTC. Translating it yields CASSHDGQGGYGYTF.

The rearrangement uses TRBV10-3 and TRBJ2-7; D is tentatively TRBD1 or TRBD2 (5 bases each). Germline CDR1 reads ENHRY; CDR2 reads SYGVKD. The CDR3 totals 12 residues. V lost 3 bases and J 5 bases, leaving 8 bases between the germline ends. The CDR3 sequence: CAISDGDHEQYF. The CDR3 DNA reads as TGTGCCATCAGTGATGGGGACCACGAGCAGTACTTC.

This clonotype appeared a few times. The rearrangement joins TRBV19 to TRBJ2-1; TRBD1 matches at 12 bases. CDR3 size: 17 residues. Germline CDR1 and CDR2: LNHDA and SQIVND (reference sequence). Unmatched junction bases numbered 8, after V lost 5 bases and J lost 3 bases. CDR3 in DNA: TGTGCCAGTAGTCTCGGGACAGGGGGCGCCGGCTACAATGAGCAGTTCTTC. Translating it yields CASSLGTGGAGYNEQFF. Looking up the rest from reference TRBV19 and TRBJ2-1 gives the full variable domain: DGGITQSPKYLFRKEGQNVTLSCEQNLNHDAMYWYRQDPGQGLRLIYYSQIVNDFQKGDIAEGYSVSREKKESFPLTVTSAQKNPTAFYLCASSLGTGGAGYNEQFFGPGTRLTVL.

The V call is TRBV3-1, the J call TRBJ1-3; no firm D call. Germline V gene sequence: CDR1 LGHDT, CDR2 YNNKEL (reference sequence). The CDR3 loop spans 18 amino acids. The V end was cut by 0 bases, the J end by 0 bases, with 15 bases between. CDR3 nucleotides: TGTGCCAGCAGCCAAGATTATCCAACGGGGAACTCTGGAAACACCATATATTTT. It yields the protein CASSQDYPTGNSGNTIYF.

With respect to this clonotype: An end of the junction differs from the germline gene, which may be a read error. The chain uses TRBV9 and TRBJ2-1, with D maybe TRBD1 (6 bases). Germline CDR1 reads SGDLS; CDR2 reads YYNGEE. The CDR3 spans 15 residues. The CDR3, as DNA: TGTGCCAGCAGCGTAGTCCAGACAGGTTACAATGAGCAGCTCTTC. Translating it yields CASSVVQTGYNEQLF.

This chain joins TRBV6-1 and TRBJ1-2; 7 bases map to TRBD1. After removal of 4 bases from V and 7 bases from J, the junction contained 6 bases not matched to a gene. The CDR3 totals 13 residues. CDR1 and CDR2 (germline): MNHNS, SASEGT. The CDR3 DNA reads TGTGCCAGCAGTGCGACTCAGGGGGTTGGCTACACCTTC. Its protein product is CASSATQGVGYTF.

V is TRBV7-8 and J is TRBJ2-5; TRBD1 aligns across 11 bases. The CDR3 extends over 17 amino acids. Germline assignment: CDR1 SGHVS and CDR2 FQNEAQ. With V trimmed by 5 bases and J by 0 bases, 8 bases remained unmatched. The CDR3 DNA reads as TGTGCCAGCAGCCCGAGGGGACAGGGGGAATACCAAGAGACCCAGTACTTC. Its protein is CASSPRGQGEYQETQYF.

This clonotype was seen a handful of times. The chain joins TRBV11-2 to TRBJ2-2; TRBD1 matches 7 bases. Germline CDR1 SGHAT, CDR2 FQNNGV. CDR3 length equals 17 residues. J gave up 5 bases and V 7 bases, and 16 bases lay outside the gene matches. The CDR3 sequence is CASNRIQPRGSTGELFF. CDR3 nucleotide sequence: TGTGCCAGCAATAGAATACAGCCCAGGGGGTCGACCGGGGAGCTGTTTTTT. Together with reference TRBV11-2 and TRBJ2-2, the CDR3 gives the full variable domain: EAGVAQSPRYKIIEKRQSVAFWCNPISGHATLYWYQQILGQGPKLLIQFQNNGVVDDSQLPKDRFSAERLKGVDSTLKIQPAKLEDSAVYLCASNRIQPRGSTGELFFGEGSRLTVL.

This clonotype turned up a few times. The rearrangement uses TRBV9 and TRBJ2-3; 10 nucleotides align to TRBD2. The V gene's germline CDR1 is SGDLS and CDR2 YYNGEE. CDR3 length: 15 residues. J gave up 2 bases and V 1 base, and 1 base lay outside the gene matches. The CDR3 nucleotides read TGTGCCAGCAGCGTAAGCGGGAGGGACACAGATACGCAGTATTTT. Protein sequence: CASSVSGRDTDTQYF. The full variable domain, completed using reference TRBV9 and TRBJ2-3, is DSGVTQTPKHLITATGQRVTLRCSPRSGDLSVYWYQQSLDQGLQFLIQYYNGEERAKGNILERFSAQQFPDLHSELNLSSLELGDSALYFCASSVSGRDTDTQYFGPGTRLTVL.